The 15 T cell receptor beta chains below come from one sample, sequenced in a study of T cells in Graves' hyperthyroidism and ophthalmopathy. The investigators amplified TCR beta CDR3 regions from RNA transcripts. HTBI primers drove first-round RT-PCR of the TCR CDR3. TCRdb recomputed calls from the multiplex PCR reads with MiXCR, one row per CDR3 protein. Altogether a few hundred thousand distinct CDR3 sequences are present, roughly 16% being singletons, with the ten largest covering 29%. The sequenced sample was blood. All receptors derive from a woman aged 25 to 39 with Graves' ophthalmopathy.

This clonotype was counted at least ten times. This chain uses TRBV11-2 with TRBJ2-5; 9 bases fit TRBD1. Per the germline V gene, CDR1 is SGHAT and CDR2 is FQNNGV. J was trimmed by 5 bases and V by 1 base; bases with no gene match: 11. The CDR3 contains 17 residues. The CDR3 sequence is CASSLAPHRGPGETQYF. The CDR3 nucleotides are TGTGCCAGCAGCTTAGCCCCCCACAGGGGGCCGGGGGAGACCCAGTACTTC.

This clonotype was seen a handful of times. V usage is TRBV20-1 and J usage is TRBJ1-4; D is perhaps TRBD1 (5 bases). CDR1 and CDR2 (germline): DFQATT, SNEGSKA (reference sequence). The CDR3 totals 18 residues. Trimming cost V 5 bases and J 1 base, with 23 bases left between them. The CDR3 bases are TGCAGTGCTTATTCCCGTGGGGGGGACCCTAAAACTAATGAAAAACTGTTTTTT. This codes for CSAYSRGGDPKTNEKLFF.

V and J are TRBV5-5 and TRBJ1-4, with 7 positions matching TRBD1. Germline V gives CDR1 SGHKS, CDR2 YYEKEE (reference sequence). With 4 bases clipped from V and 7 bases from J, the junction kept 4 bases outside the gene matches. The CDR3 totals 13 residues. The CDR3 region has the DNA TGTGCCAGCAGCGGACAGGCGTCTGAAAAACTGTTTTTT. It translates to CASSGQASEKLFF.

This clonotype was counted a few times. The J gene is TRBJ2-2, the V gene TRBV6-4, with 8 bases that match TRBD2. CDR3 length: 14 amino acids. Germline loops: CDR1 MRHNA, CDR2 SNTAGT. Trimming took 2 bases from V and 5 from J; bases not matched to a gene: 1. The CDR3 DNA follows: TGTGCCAGCAGTGACGTAGCGGGAACCGGGGAGCTGTTTTTT. It specifies CASSDVAGTGELFF.

This sequence joins TRBV5-4 and TRBJ2-1; 8 positions match TRBD1. CDR1 SGHNT and CDR2 YYREEE come from the germline V gene (reference sequence). With 1 base clipped from V and 7 bases from J, the junction kept 4 bases outside the gene matches. The CDR3 runs to 14 residues. Here the CDR3 reads CASSLPTGGNEQFF. The CDR3 nucleotides read TGTGCCAGCAGCTTGCCCACAGGGGGAAATGAGCAGTTCTTC.

This clonotype was detected a few times. One base away lies a much larger clone, so this may be a sequencing read error. This chain joins TRBV18 and TRBJ2-1; D gene ambiguous. Germline CDR1 and CDR2: KGHSH and LQKENI. The CDR3 has 11 amino acids. Here the CDR3 reads CTSSTPDEQFF. In DNA, the CDR3 is TGTACCAGCTCAACTCCAGATGAGCAGTTCTTC.

The rearrangement links TRBV4-3 to TRBJ2-2; 8 bases are a match to TRBD1. CDR1 LGHNA and CDR2 YSLEER come from the germline V gene. The V gene end was trimmed by 5 bases and the J gene end by 2 bases; junction bases not matched to a gene: 10. The CDR3 has 17 amino acids. The CDR3 DNA sequence: TGCGCCAGCAGCGTATTAAACAGGGGGTCCAACACCGGGGAGCTGTTTTTT. This translates into CASSVLNRGSNTGELFF.

This clonotype was recorded many times. The chain recombines TRBV20-1 with TRBJ2-5; 8 bases align to TRBD2. The germline CDR1 and CDR2 sequences are DFQATT and SNEGSKA (reference sequence). Losses at the gene ends were 4 bases for V and 5 bases for J; bases not matched to a gene: 18. The length of the CDR3 is 17 residues. Here the CDR3 DNA reads TGCAGTGCTACATCCGGGAGGGCATCCTACGAAGGGGAGACCCAGTACTTC. Its translation: CSATSGRASYEGETQYF.

To note about this clonotype: One base away lies a much larger clone, so this may be a sequencing read error. The chain couples TRBV11-3 to TRBJ2-1; no clear D. The V and J ends lost 4 bases and 8 bases respectively, with 12 bases between them. The CDR3 length is 13 residues. Per the germline V gene, CDR1 is SGHNT and CDR2 is YENEEA. The chain's CDR3 is CASSSEGTYEQFF. CDR3 nucleotide sequence: TGTGCCAGCAGCTCCGAAGGTACCTATGAGCAGTTCTTC.

Of note for this clonotype: One end of the junction varies from germline; a read error may be responsible. J is TRBJ2-2 and V is TRBV11-2, with 9 bases that match TRBD2. CDR3 length: 14 residues. Germline V lookup: CDR1 SGHAT, CDR2 FQNNGV. CDR3 in amino acids: CASRTSELTGELSF. CDR3 bases: TGTGCCAGTCGGACTAGCGAGCTAACCGGGGAGCTGTCTTTT. Full variable domain (outside the CDR3, taken from reference TRBV11-2 and TRBJ2-2): EAGVAQSPRYKIIEKRQSVAFWCNPISGHATLYWYQQILGQGPKLLIQFQNNGVVDDSQLPKDRFSAERLKGVDSTLKIQPAKLEDSAVYLCASRTSELTGELSFGEGSRLTVL.

The V call is TRBV11-2, the J call TRBJ2-4; the D gene is possibly TRBD2 (5 bases). Trimming removed 7 bases from V and 2 bases from J, with 12 bases in between. The CDR3 consists of 14 residues. The germline V gene encodes CDR1 SGHAT and CDR2 FQNNGV. CDR3 sequence (DNA): TGTGCCAGCACCCTACGGGGTACCAAAAACATTCAGTACTTC. Residues: CASTLRGTKNIQYF. Together with reference TRBV11-2 and TRBJ2-4, the CDR3 gives the full variable domain: EAGVAQSPRYKIIEKRQSVAFWCNPISGHATLYWYQQILGQGPKLLIQFQNNGVVDDSQLPKDRFSAERLKGVDSTLKIQPAKLEDSAVYLCASTLRGTKNIQYFGAGTRLSVL.

This clonotype was seen repeatedly, ten times or more. The chain has TRBV7-3 and TRBJ2-5, with 10 bases fitting TRBD1. Germline V lookup: CDR1 SGHTA, CDR2 FQGTGA. CDR3 length equals 15 residues. Trimming removed 5 bases from V and 2 bases from J; junction bases left unmatched: 5. The CDR3 here is CASSHDRGPQETQYF. In DNA, the CDR3 is TGTGCCAGCAGCCATGACAGGGGGCCACAAGAGACCCAGTACTTC.

CDR3 DNA: TGCAGTGCTAGACGCGGCCCTCCTATCGGGCAGTTCTTC. Amino acids: CSARRGPPIGQFF. The chain is built from TRBV20-1 and TRBJ2-1; no definite D call. The CDR3 runs 13 residues. Germline V gives CDR1 DFQATT, CDR2 SNEGSKA (reference sequence). The germline V and J ends were trimmed by 2 bases and 12 bases, with 17 bases remaining between them.

This clonotype has a count of ten or more. This chain links TRBV5-6 with TRBJ2-1, with 14 bases aligning to TRBD2. The V gene's germline CDR1 is SGHDT and CDR2 YYEEEE. V was pared by 3 bases and J by 8 bases, with 13 bases of the junction left unmatched. The CDR3 consists of 18 residues. The CDR3 nucleotides read TGTGCCAGCAGCTCATATACGACGGGACTAGCGGGAGCCGATGAGCAGTTCTTC. Protein: CASSSYTTGLAGADEQFF.

At least ten counts were recorded for this clonotype. The CDR3 nucleotides are TGTGCCAGCAGTTATGAAGGGAGAAAAGAAAAACTGTTTTTT. Translation: CASSYEGRKEKLFF. The rearrangement uses TRBV28 and TRBJ1-4; D call uncertain. Germline V gene lookup returns CDR1 MDHEN and CDR2 SYDVKM. This CDR3 is 14 amino acids long. Trimming took 4 bases from V and 8 from J, leaving 14 bases between them.